These 10 T cell receptor beta chains were sequenced from one sample in a study of control samples from healthy donors and cancer patients. Data came from immunoSEQ multiplex PCR; TCRdb stores just in-frame clones and leaves some out. The sample yields some 200,000 clones, over 80% seen once. The source material was blood. The receptors derive from a man aged 18 to 29 in good health.

This chain joins TRBV12-3 or TRBV12-4 and TRBJ2-1, with D tentatively TRBD1 (6 bases). V was pared by 5 bases and J by 14 bases, with 13 bases between. The CDR3 has 11 residues. Here the CDR3 DNA reads TGTGCCAGCAGTCTGGGACAAAGGGAGTTCTTC. Protein: CASSLGQREFF.

The chain couples TRBV18 to TRBJ2-7; D possibly matches TRBD1 or TRBD2 (5 bases each). The germline V and J ends were trimmed by 3 bases and 5 bases, with 20 bases remaining between them. The CDR3 has 16 residues. The V gene's germline CDR1 is KGHSH and CDR2 LQKENI. The CDR3 bases are TGTGCCAGCTCACCGGATGGGACGGGACGGGTCCACGAGCAGTACTTC. Translated, it gives CASSPDGTGRVHEQYF.

V and J are TRBV5-5 and TRBJ2-7; D is tentatively TRBD1 or TRBD2 (5 bases each). The germline V gene has CDR1 SGHKS and CDR2 YYEKEE (reference sequence). V lost 1 base and J lost 3, with 17 bases in between. This CDR3 spans 16 amino acids. CDR3 in amino acids: CASSLSPGLVDYEQYF. The CDR3, as DNA: TGTGCCAGCAGCTTGTCGCCGGGGCTAGTGGACTACGAGCAGTACTTC.

V usage is TRBV4-1 and J usage is TRBJ1-2; D may be TRBD1 (6 bases). Germline V gene lookup returns CDR1 MGHRA and CDR2 YSYEKL. CDR3 size: 14 residues. Deletions cut 1 base from V and 4 bases from J, with 10 bases between. The DNA of the CDR3 is TGCGCCAGCAGCCAAGGGGAGGGGGGCTATGGCTACACCTTC. Translating gives CASSQGEGGYGYTF.

The rearrangement joins TRBV30 to TRBJ1-2; D call uncertain. The V end was cut by 7 bases, the J end by 0 bases, with 12 bases between. The CDR3 totals 13 residues. Per the germline V gene, CDR1 is GTSNPN and CDR2 is SVGIG (reference sequence). The CDR3: CAFTRPANYGYTF. Here the CDR3 DNA reads TGTGCCTTCACGAGACCGGCTAACTATGGCTACACCTTC.

The chain combines TRBV7-2 with TRBJ1-3; D unresolved. V dropped 5 bases and J dropped 2 bases, with 16 bases sitting between them. CDR1 is SGHTA, CDR2 FQGNSA, per germline. This CDR3 comprises 16 residues. This CDR3 is CASSLSGVGAGNTIYF. CDR3 nucleotide sequence: TGTGCCAGCAGCCTTTCTGGGGTGGGAGCTGGAAACACCATATATTTT.

The gene calls are TRBV4-1 and TRBJ2-7; 7 bases agree with TRBD2. This CDR3 is built from 17 residues. The germline gives CDR1 MGHRA, CDR2 YSYEKL. After removal of 0 bases from V and 2 bases from J, the junction contained 10 bases not matched to a gene. CDR3 loop: CASSQDRALAGAYEQYF. CDR3 sequence (DNA): TGCGCCAGCAGCCAAGACAGGGCATTGGCGGGGGCCTACGAGCAGTACTTC.

The V call is TRBV14, the J call TRBJ2-7; 8 bases agree with TRBD1. The CDR3 totals 15 residues. From germline, CDR1 is SGHDN and CDR2 FVKESK. Losses at the gene ends were 1 base for V and 6 bases for J; bases not matched to a gene: 8. CDR3 nucleotides: TGTGCCAGCAGCCAAGTAGGAACAGGGGGTCGCGAGCAGTACTTC. Amino acid sequence: CASSQVGTGGREQYF.

The genes are TRBV3-1 (or the pseudogene TRBV3-2) and TRBJ1-3; 7 nucleotides match TRBD1. This CDR3 comprises 16 residues. The germline V gene encodes CDR1 LGHDT and CDR2 YNNKEL (reference sequence). The V gene end was trimmed by 1 base and the J gene end by 0 bases; junction bases not matched to a gene: 3. CDR3 residues: CASSQAGQFSGNTIYF. DNA of the CDR3: TGTGCCAGCAGCCAAGCGGGACAGTTCTCTGGAAACACCATATATTTT.

CDR3 in DNA: TGTGCTAGTGGTTTCCCCGCGTTTGGGGGTACTGAAGCTTTCTTT. It is translated as CASGFPAFGGTEAFF. V usage is TRBV12-5 and J usage is TRBJ1-1, with D possibly matching TRBD1 (5 bases). Germline CDR1 reads LGHNT; CDR2 reads FRNRAP. This CDR3 has 15 residues. Trimming removed 3 bases at V and 5 bases at J, with 16 bases between.